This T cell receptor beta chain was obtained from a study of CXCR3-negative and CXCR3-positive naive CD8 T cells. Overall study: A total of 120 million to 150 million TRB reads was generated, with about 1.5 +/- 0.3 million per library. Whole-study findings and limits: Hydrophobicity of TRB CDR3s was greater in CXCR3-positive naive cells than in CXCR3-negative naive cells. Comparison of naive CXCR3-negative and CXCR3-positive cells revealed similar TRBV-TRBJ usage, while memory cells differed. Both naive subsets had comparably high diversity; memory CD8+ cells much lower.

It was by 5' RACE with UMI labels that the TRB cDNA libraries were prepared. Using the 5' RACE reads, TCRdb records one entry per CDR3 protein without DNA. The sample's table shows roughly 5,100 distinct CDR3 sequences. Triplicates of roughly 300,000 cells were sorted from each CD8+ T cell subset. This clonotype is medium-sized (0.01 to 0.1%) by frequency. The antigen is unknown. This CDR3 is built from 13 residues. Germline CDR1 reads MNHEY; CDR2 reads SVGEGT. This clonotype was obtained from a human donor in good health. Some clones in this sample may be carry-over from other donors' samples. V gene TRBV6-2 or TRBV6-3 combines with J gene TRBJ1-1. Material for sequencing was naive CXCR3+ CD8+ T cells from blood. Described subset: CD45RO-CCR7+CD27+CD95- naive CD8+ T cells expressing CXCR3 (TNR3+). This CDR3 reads CASSYQRGTEAFF.